A selection of T cell receptor beta chains follows, all from one sample in a study of cytomegalovirus exposure and HLA in healthy donors. The repertoire was sequenced with immunoSEQ multiplex PCR; TCRdb's copy has only in-frame clones and lacks some. The sample holds approximately 150,000 clones, about 70% seen once. The sequenced material came from PBMCs. The source of these receptors is a woman between 35 and 50 years old in good health and CMV-seronegative. Both conserved end residues are trimmed from each CDR3. A D gene is named only where the DNA matches it firmly.

D gene: -; J gene: TRBJ1-4; V gene: TRBV29-1; CDR3 protein: SAGQSNEKLF
D gene: -; J gene: TRBJ2-3; V gene: TRBV11-2; CDR3 protein: ASSSLRGRELGDTQY
D gene: -; J gene: TRBJ2-5; V gene: TRBV19; CDR3 protein: AREDTIPLEETQY
D gene: -; J gene: TRBJ2-4; V gene: TRBV14; CDR3 protein: ASSQARGLAKNIQY
D gene: -; J gene: TRBJ1-1; V gene: TRBV2; CDR3 protein: ASSVQGSTEAF
D gene: -; J gene: TRBJ2-1; V gene: TRBV27; CDR3 protein: ASSLGDLSSYNEQF
D gene: -; J gene: TRBJ2-3; V gene: TRBV7-9; CDR3 protein: ASSLVSEDTQY
D gene: -; J gene: TRBJ1-2; V gene: TRBV27; CDR3 protein: ASSLSTGSGYT
D gene: -; J gene: TRBJ1-3; V gene: TRBV29-1; CDR3 protein: SVVPGGIGNTIY
D gene: -; J gene: TRBJ2-4; V gene: TRBV29-1; CDR3 protein: SVHGDAKNIQY
D gene: -; J gene: TRBJ2-2; V gene: TRBV5-1; CDR3 protein: ASSLQGFTGELF
D gene: -; J gene: TRBJ1-3; V gene: TRBV28; CDR3 protein: ASSFPRTAGNTIY
D gene: TRBD1; J gene: TRBJ1-2; V gene: TRBV2; CDR3 protein: ASSQTGDYGYT
D gene: -; J gene: TRBJ1-1; V gene: TRBV10-2; CDR3 protein: ASSQGKGTEAF
D gene: -; J gene: TRBJ1-2; V gene: TRBV6-5; CDR3 protein: ASLLNGLSREGYT
D gene: TRBD1; J gene: TRBJ1-1; V gene: TRBV7-2; CDR3 protein: ASSLQGAINTEAF
D gene: -; J gene: TRBJ2-1; V gene: TRBV15; CDR3 protein: ATSRDRLRGSNEQF
D gene: TRBD1; J gene: -; V gene: TRBV19; CDR3 protein: ASSMGDRVRVEQY
D gene: TRBD1; J gene: TRBJ2-5; V gene: TRBV7-9; CDR3 protein: ASSFLTGVGETQY
D gene: TRBD1; J gene: TRBJ1-1; V gene: TRBV19; CDR3 protein: ASKTGAANTEAF
D gene: TRBD2; J gene: -; V gene: TRBV5-1; CDR3 protein: ASSFGTSGTGSYEQY
D gene: TRBD1; J gene: TRBJ2-7; V gene: TRBV6-1; CDR3 protein: ASRGTGGSYEQY
D gene: TRBD2; J gene: TRBJ2-7; V gene: TRBV5-1; CDR3 protein: ASSTWTSGAEQY
D gene: TRBD1; J gene: TRBJ2-3; V gene: TRBV10-1; CDR3 protein: ASSLGTVYTDTQY
D gene: -; J gene: TRBJ2-7; V gene: TRBV7-9; CDR3 protein: ASSAWQNEQY
D gene: -; J gene: TRBJ2-7; V gene: TRBV6-5; CDR3 protein: ASSYRQAYEQY
D gene: -; J gene: TRBJ2-1; V gene: TRBV12-5; CDR3 protein: ASGSPGGHNEQF
D gene: -; J gene: TRBJ1-1; V gene: TRBV4-1; CDR3 protein: ASSQDAGSPIVSAF